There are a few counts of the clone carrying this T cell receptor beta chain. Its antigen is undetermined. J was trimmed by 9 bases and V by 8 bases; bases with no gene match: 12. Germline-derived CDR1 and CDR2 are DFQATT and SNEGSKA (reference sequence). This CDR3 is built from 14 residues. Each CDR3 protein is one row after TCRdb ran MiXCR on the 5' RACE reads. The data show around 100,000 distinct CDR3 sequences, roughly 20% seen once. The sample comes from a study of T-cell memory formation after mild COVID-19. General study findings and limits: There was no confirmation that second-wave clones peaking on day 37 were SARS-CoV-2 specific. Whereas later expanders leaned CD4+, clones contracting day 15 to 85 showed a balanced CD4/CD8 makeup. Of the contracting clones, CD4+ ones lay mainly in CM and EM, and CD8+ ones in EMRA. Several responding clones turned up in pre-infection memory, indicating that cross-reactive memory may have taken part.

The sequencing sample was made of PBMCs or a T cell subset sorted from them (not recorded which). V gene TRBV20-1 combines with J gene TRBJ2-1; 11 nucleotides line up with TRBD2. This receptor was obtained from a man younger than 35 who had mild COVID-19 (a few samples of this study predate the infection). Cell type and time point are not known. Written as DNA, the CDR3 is TGCAGTTCTTTAGCGGGGGGGGCCCAGATTGAGCAGTTCTTC. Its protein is CSSLAGGAQIEQFF.